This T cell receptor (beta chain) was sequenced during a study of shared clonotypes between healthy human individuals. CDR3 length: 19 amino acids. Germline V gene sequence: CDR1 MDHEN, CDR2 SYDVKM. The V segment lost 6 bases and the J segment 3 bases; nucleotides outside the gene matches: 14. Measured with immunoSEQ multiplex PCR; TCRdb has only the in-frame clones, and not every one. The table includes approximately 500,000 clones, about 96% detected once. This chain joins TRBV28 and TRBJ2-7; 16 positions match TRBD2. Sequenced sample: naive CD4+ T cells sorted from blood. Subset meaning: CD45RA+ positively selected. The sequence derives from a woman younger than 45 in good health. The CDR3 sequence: CASSPPGLAGGGALYEQYF. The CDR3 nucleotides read TGTGCCAGCAGCCCTCCGGGACTAGCGGGAGGGGGGGCCCTCTACGAGCAGTACTTC.